The entry that follows covers one T cell receptor beta chain sequence. The sample is drawn from a study of Ad26.COV2.S vaccination and SARS-CoV-2 variants. Treatment described: roughly 20 received Ad26.COV2.S at low or high dose, single or two shots; 5 received placebo; per-sample allocation not given. On day 63 after the first injection, vaccine and placebo recipients gave samples. Here immunoSEQ multiplex PCR was the method, and the copy in TCRdb shows in-frame clones only, minus some. The table lists more than 300,000 clones, about 86% of them singletons. The CDR3 sequence is 15 residues long. Trimming removed 3 bases at V and 5 bases at J, with 16 bases between. Looked up from germline, CDR1 is SGHRS and CDR2 is YFSETQ.

This chain uses TRBV5-1 with TRBJ2-3, with D possibly being TRBD2 (6 bases). Sequenced material: peripheral blood, taken in a trial of Ad26.COV2.S vaccine versus placebo. The receptor was isolated from a person aged 18-65 years who received the Ad26.COV2.S COVID-19 vaccine or a placebo. The CDR3 region has the DNA TGCGCCAGCAGCTCCTTCGGGGGTTTAGGAGATACGCAGTATTTT. It codes for CASSSFGGLGDTQYF.